One T cell receptor beta chain is described in this entry. Its cognate antigen is unknown. This record comes from a study of T cell responses to AZD1222 COVID-19 vaccine. General observations from the study: Vaccine-associated CD4 TCRs spanned spike, dominant at 160-218 and 743-854. A mostly white British donor set with more females was recruited, and clonal diversity was possibly underestimated.

Sequenced by immunoSEQ multiplex PCR; TCRdb stores in-frame clones only, minus some. This table has about 120,000 clones, around 94% appearing once. The TCR was taken from an adult in good health. Specimen: peripheral blood, collected on day 0 of AZD1222 vaccination.

CDR3 loop: CASSPGAADTEAFF. The CDR3 bases are TGTGCCAGCAGCCCAGGGGCGGCGGACACTGAAGCTTTCTTT. This chain connects TRBV11-2 to TRBJ1-1; D might be TRBD1 (6 bases). V dropped 5 bases and J dropped 3 bases, with 13 bases sitting between them. CDR1 and CDR2 (germline): SGHAT, FQNNGV. The CDR3 covers 14 residues.